This T cell receptor beta chain appears in the sequencing data of a study of T cells in narcolepsy. At the level of the study: Enrolled donors included narcolepsy type 1 or type 2 patients and healthy controls. Study-level results: Healthy controls reportedly lacked the autoreactive clonotypes serially found in patients' blood.

As to this clone: Its antigen is unidentified.

The germline V gene encodes CDR1 SSHAT and CDR2 FNYEAQ (reference sequence). V dropped 1 base and J dropped 7; count of bases not matched to a gene: 15. The CDR3 spans 18 residues. Assay: immunoSEQ multiplex PCR; the TCRdb copy retains only in-frame clones and omits some. The data hold about 27,000 clones, with about 80% observed a single time. The chain is built from TRBV7-7 and TRBJ2-1; 8 nucleotides line up with TRBD2. The sequence derives from a human donor with narcolepsy. Material for sequencing was CD45RA- memory CD4+ T cells from PBMCs. DNA of the CDR3: TGTGCCAGCAGCTTAGGTGAGGGAACCGGGGGGGCCCGAAATGAGCAGTTCTTC. Translating it yields CASSLGEGTGGARNEQFF.